The entry that follows covers one T cell receptor (beta chain) sequence. Its antigen has not been determined. Base qualities are missing; no much larger clone stands one base away. The record originates from a study of cytomegalovirus exposure and HLA in healthy donors (dated by TCRdb to about 2017). Study-level background: In an earlier analysis of approximately 640 of the donors, under 300 Gb of sequence data and 90 million to 120 million unique TCR beta sequences from roughly 190 million T cells were reported. About 300 gigabases of sequencing data and approximately 92 million unique TCR sequences made up an early release that covered around 640 HLA-typed donors. Among the approximately 420 genotyped donors, under 90% belonged to the genetic ancestry cluster associated with self-reported Caucasian donors. The study was designed to test whether signatures of past pathogen exposure could be identified by cataloging public T cell receptors. The study used immunosequencing to profile the T cell repertoires of around 600 subjects and linked those repertoires to cytomegalovirus serostatus. In addition to the first cohort of 650 to 750 subjects, a separate validation cohort of approximately 110 different subjects was used. To predict cytomegalovirus infection status, the study combined high-throughput TCR immunosequencing, statistical association of individual TCRs with disease status, and machine learning. A later analysis re-analyzed previously published TCR beta repertoires from about 600 donors and added high-resolution HLA genotyping to study TCR occurrence patterns. Rather than using new phenotypic data, the later analysis identified candidate immune exposures from TCR beta sequences and from how often those sequences occurred across donors. To decide whether each TCR beta V gene segment behaved as functional or pseudogenic, an earlier analysis of some 600 of the donors relied on high-throughput TCR beta sequencing. Donor age, sex, ethnicity and CMV serostatus were compiled together with the repertoire data. A later genetic analysis used genome-wide SNP genotypes for about 55% of the 666 donors, treating that subset as a discovery cohort. Every discovery cohort repertoire had been produced on one sequencing platform. Both class I and class II loci were covered by HLA typing, at four-digit resolution. The number of typed donors differed by locus: about 620-630 for A, B, C, DRB1 and DQB1; approximately 540 for DQA1; some 610 for DPA1; and 400 to 480 for DPB1. Because of strong linkage in the cohort, roughly five DR-DQ haplotypes were treated as single units for association and clustering. Among some 400 genotyped donors of the cohort, an average of approximately 240,000 unique TCR beta nucleotide sequences was sequenced per donor, of which about 18% were non-productive. The full study reports these points: A later analysis found that most CMV-associated TCR beta chains appeared HLA-restricted, with HLA associations seemingly driven largely by CMV exposure. In a later genetic analysis, fewer N-insertions in productive TCRs were reported among donors in an Asian-associated ancestry cluster than the 666-donor mean. In an earlier analysis of some 540 of the donors, most TCR beta V segments appeared in productive rearrangements about 90% or about 30% of the time, broadly matching IMGT annotations. A later analysis found that HLA-associated TCR beta chains were more clonally expanded and had lower generation probabilities than equally common non-associated chains. The study gave a list of 150 to 200 TCR beta chains associated with cytomegalovirus. The cohort was sequenced for TCR beta chains only, and without alpha or paired-chain data the features that could be detected were limited. The 87-base-pair reads could not distinguish some IMGT-functional V segments, including TRBV6-2 and TRBV6-3, so those segments were excluded. The classifier was reported to diagnose cytomegalovirus status with high specificity and sensitivity in both the original cohort and the validation cohort. Because counts were too low, about 18 rarely observed V segments, including chromosome 9 orphons, were excluded from the earlier analysis of about 500 of the donors. The authors suggested that the approach could potentially be generalized to other disease states and immunological phenotypes. When HLA alleles, especially DR and DQ, strongly co-occurred, TCR associations were difficult to assign to individual alleles. In a later analysis, the rate of TCR association differed among HLA loci, with DRB1 alleles having the most associated TCRs and HLA-C alleles having the fewest. CMV serostatus was the only immune exposure information available for the cohort. Across donors, most TCR sequences were observed very rarely, whereas some public TCRs were present in many individuals. Because HLA typing was missing for some donors at each locus, association tests included only the typed subset. In a later genetic analysis, a missense DCLRE1C variant was associated with V-gene and J-gene trimming of TCR beta chains, and the association was replicated in an independent cohort. According to a later analysis, parvovirus B19, influenza, CMV and Epstein-Barr virus appeared linked to several top co-occurrence clusters. Sequencing depth was assumed to be roughly uniform across donors in the presence/absence analyses, though that assumption may not hold. A group of highly shared sequence variants was considered likely to be a technical artifact of the sequencing pipeline. A few of the identified cytomegalovirus-associated TCR beta chains were confirmed in vitro to be specific for cytomegalovirus antigens. Specific HLA alleles were associated with more than 15,000 TCR beta sequences at a false discovery rate of 0.05 in a later analysis. Linkage disequilibrium might explain the correlated functional status among segregating V segments, but an unknown experimental factor could not be ruled out. A further reported finding was that TCR beta sequences accurately predicted the HLA-A and HLA-B alleles for most subjects in the first cohort.

Measured from the cysteine to the phenylalanine, the CDR3 is 15 residues long. The entry retains the CDR3 DNA only, 45 bases that are in frame from base 1. CDR1 and CDR2 (PRHDT, FYEKMQ) derive from the germline V gene (reference sequence). Relative to germline, V is 7 bases shorter and J is 0 bases shorter, with 15 bases between their ends. The library was built by means of the immunoSEQ multiplex PCR assay. For the multiplex PCR, a mixture combining 60 forward primers for TCR Vbeta segments and 13 reverse primers for TCR Jbeta segments was used. The CDR3 region of rearranged TCR beta genes was amplified from genomic DNA with a multiplex PCR assay. The Illumina HiSeq System was used to sequence the amplified TCR beta libraries as 87-base-pair reads. The original methods were these. Across the roughly 600 repertoires, a later analysis counted some 81 million unique TCR beta chains, approximately 10 million of which were shared by at least two donors. Raw reads were error-corrected and collapsed into unique sequences by a nearest-neighbor algorithm in which closely related sequences were merged to remove PCR and sequencing errors. Alignment of CDR3 sequences to IMGT reference sequences was used to assign V, D and J gene segments. For a sequence to be retained, a match of at least six nucleotides to both a V gene segment and a J gene segment was required. Rearrangements were classified as productive when the CDR3 lacked stop codons and remained in frame with V and J, and all other rearrangements were classified as non-productive. CDR3 was defined by IMGT convention, running from the second conserved V-encoded cysteine to the conserved J-encoded phenylalanine. The earlier analysis of 500 to 650 of the donors excluded any sequence lacking an unambiguous match to a single V gene segment. An earlier analysis of almost 600 of the donors classified V segments as functional when productive rearrangements were above 56.7% and as segregating when the standard deviation between donors was above 5%. A statistical classification framework was built to diagnose cytomegalovirus status from the catalog of TCR beta chain sequences. A later analysis assigned V and J genes by comparing TCR nucleotide sequences with IMGT/GENE-DB human TR gene sequences. Using the TCRdist pipeline, a later analysis assigned CDR3 sequences along with most-parsimonious VDJ recombination scenarios. A later analysis defined each TCR beta chain by its CDR3 amino acid sequence plus V-gene family, and excluded reads lacking a unique V-gene family. A later analysis removed over 500 highly shared, low-generation-probability nucleotide sequences to deal with suspected cross-contamination and a sequencing artifact. In a later analysis, a clonal expansion index was calculated for each public chain from normalized within-repertoire ranks of inferred template counts. A later analysis computed generation probabilities with a VDJ recombination model fitted to out-of-frame rearrangements, and checked the results against IGoR. In a later analysis, hypergeometric tests were used to score TCR-TCR, TCR-HLA and TCR-CMV co-occurrence, with a repertoire-size bias correction applied to TCR pairs. A later analysis estimated false discovery rates by permuting HLA or CMV assignments 20 times. A later analysis grouped co-occurring TCRs with DBSCAN, adding TCRdist sequence similarity when clustering within HLA-allele-positive subsets. Co-occurrence clustering excluded repertoires with fewer than 30,000 or more than 120,000 public chains, plus five with anomalous nucleotide sharing. Here the immuneACCESS table is served through TCRdb, limited to in-frame sequences with V and J called. Missing clones are a known gap in these copies; in checked studies unresolved V genes cover under half, and the rest lacks a known reason. The DNA gave D and trimming, while V, J and clone size come from that table. Present in this sample are hundreds of thousands of clones, around 66% of which were seen just once. 2% to 2.5% of the sample goes to the ten largest clones.

The cohort consisted of 600 or so healthy bone marrow donors. At the time of sampling, all cohort members were nominally healthy, though unrecorded immune exposures were likely present. The donor tested CMV seronegative and was one of the 352 seronegative cohort members. A peripheral blood sample was collected from each donor, and TCR beta sequencing was performed on peripheral blood mononuclear cells. Genomic DNA was extracted from the blood cell samples with the Qiagen DNeasy Blood Extraction Kit. The sequenced sample consisted of PBMCs. The rearrangement combines TRBV13 with TRBJ1-2, with a weak D call of TRBD1 (6 bases match). This clonotype was sampled from a female donor in good health and CMV-seronegative. The CDR3 region has the sequence CASTGGAGTNYGYTF. The DNA reads TGTGCCAGCACCGGGGGGGCAGGGACTAACTATGGCTACACCTTC.